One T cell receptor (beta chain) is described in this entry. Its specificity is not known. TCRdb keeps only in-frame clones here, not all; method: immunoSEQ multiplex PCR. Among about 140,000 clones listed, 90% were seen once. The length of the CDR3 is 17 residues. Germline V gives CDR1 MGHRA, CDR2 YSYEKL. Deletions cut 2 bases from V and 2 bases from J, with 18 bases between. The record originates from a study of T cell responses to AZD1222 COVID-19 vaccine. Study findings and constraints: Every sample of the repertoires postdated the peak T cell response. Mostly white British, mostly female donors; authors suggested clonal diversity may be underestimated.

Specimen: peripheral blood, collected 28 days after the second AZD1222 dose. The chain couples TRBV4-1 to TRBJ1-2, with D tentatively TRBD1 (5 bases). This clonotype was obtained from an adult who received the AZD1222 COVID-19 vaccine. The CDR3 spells CASSQPTRGRGNYGYTF. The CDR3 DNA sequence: TGCGCCAGCAGCCAACCTACTAGGGGAAGAGGAAACTATGGCTACACCTTC.